Below are 27 T cell receptor beta chains sequenced from a single sample in a study of T-cell reconstitution after alpha-beta-depleted transplantation in children. Using unique molecular identifiers, the investigators prepared the TCRbeta library. From the PCR reads, TCRdb called clonotypes with MiXCR, one entry per CDR3 protein. Altogether about 200,000 distinct CDR3 sequences are present, approximately 6.3% being singletons, with the ten largest covering 5.5% to 6.5%. Sequenced here: PBMCs, sampled before TCRalphabeta/CD19-depleted stem cell transplant. These receptors all come from a boy aged 2 to 10 with acute lymphoblastic leukemia, due to receive a stem cell transplant.

This clonotype came up many times. The rearrangement links TRBV12-3 or TRBV12-4 to TRBJ1-1, with unresolved D. This CDR3 is 14 amino acids long. V dropped 6 bases and J dropped 0 bases, with 11 bases sitting between them. This CDR3 is CASRRSDLNTEAFF. CDR3 DNA sequence: TGTGCCAGCAGGAGAAGTGATCTGAACACTGAAGCTTTCTTT.

In this sample, this clonotype turned up many times. The chain recombines TRBV15 with TRBJ2-2, with 9 bases identical to TRBD1. This CDR3 spans 16 amino acids. Per the germline V gene, CDR1 is LNHNV and CDR2 is YYDKDF (reference sequence). V trimming: 2 bases; J trimming: 1 base; junction bases outside the gene matches: 2. The CDR3 nucleotides are TGTGCCACCAGCAGAATGGGACAGGGGAACACCGGGGAGCTGTTTTTT. It yields the protein CATSRMGQGNTGELFF.

The chain joins TRBV7-2 to TRBJ2-2; TRBD2 aligns across 9 bases. This CDR3 comprises 16 residues. V gave up 0 bases and J gave up 4 bases; unmatched junction bases: 3. CDR1 SGHTA and CDR2 FQGNSA come from the germline V gene. In nucleotides, the CDR3 is TGTGCCAGCAGCTTAGCGGCGGGAGGGACCACCGGGGAGCTGTTTTTT. Residues: CASSLAAGGTTGELFF.

This clonotype was detected a few times. V and J are TRBV4-3 and TRBJ2-1, with D perhaps TRBD2 (6 bases). V was pared by 1 base and J by 0 bases, with 10 bases between. The CDR3 is made up of 16 amino acids. Germline loops: CDR1 LGHNA, CDR2 YSLEER. CDR3 in amino acids: CASSQVPGDSYNEQFF. Written as DNA, the CDR3 is TGCGCCAGCAGCCAAGTTCCGGGGGACTCCTACAATGAGCAGTTCTTC.

This clonotype was detected many times. The J gene is TRBJ2-1, the V gene TRBV7-9, with 9 positions matching TRBD1. From germline, CDR1 is SEHNR and CDR2 FQNEAQ (reference sequence). The CDR3 contains 14 residues. Losses at the gene ends were 6 bases for V and 6 bases for J; bases not matched to a gene: 6. CDR3 protein: CASSSTGGSNEQFF. Here the CDR3 DNA reads TGTGCCAGCAGTTCGACAGGGGGGAGCAATGAGCAGTTCTTC.

This clonotype was counted between two and nine times. This chain links TRBV7-2 with TRBJ1-1; 8 nucleotides line up with TRBD1. The CDR3 extends over 17 amino acids. Looked up from germline, CDR1 is SGHTA and CDR2 is FQGNSA. Trimming cost V 3 bases and J 2 bases; bases outside gene matches: 11. CDR3 region: CASSFGPLGQGNTEAFF. The DNA for the CDR3 is TGTGCCAGCAGCTTTGGCCCACTCGGACAGGGCAACACTGAAGCTTTCTTT.

The chain is built from TRBV11-1 and TRBJ2-1; tentatively, D is TRBD1 or TRBD2 (5 bases each). CDR3 size: 18 residues. V was trimmed by 3 bases and J by 4 bases, leaving 22 bases between them. Per germline, CDR1 SGHAT and CDR2 FQDESV (reference sequence). CDR3 sequence (DNA): TGTGCCAGCAGCTTTCGCCCCGGGACCCCTAACTCTTACAATGAGCAGTTCTTC. Protein sequence: CASSFRPGTPNSYNEQFF.

In its sample, this clonotype was seen many times. The chain is built from TRBV3-1 and TRBJ2-3; D is unresolved. Trimming took off 3 bases at V and 2 bases at J, with 9 bases between the two ends. The CDR3 has 14 residues. CDR1 LGHDT and CDR2 YNNKEL come from the germline V gene (reference sequence). CDR3 bases: TGTGCCAGCAGCCAGGCAGGAATCACAGATACGCAGTATTTT. It is translated as CASSQAGITDTQYF.

This clonotype has at least ten counts. The CDR3: CASSLERGMAGANVLTF. CDR3 sequence (DNA): TGTGCCAGCAGTTTAGAGAGGGGGATGGCTGGGGCCAACGTCCTGACTTTC. V usage is TRBV28 and J usage is TRBJ2-6; D perhaps matches TRBD1 (6 bases). V was clipped by 2 bases and J by 2 bases, with 13 bases between them. The CDR3 runs to 17 residues. CDR1 is MDHEN and CDR2 is SYDVKM in the germline V gene.

This clonotype was observed at least ten times. The chain recombines TRBV5-1 with TRBJ2-7; D tentatively fits TRBD1 or TRBD2 (5 bases each). This CDR3 is built from 12 residues. V gave up 5 bases and J gave up 9 bases, with 15 bases separating them. The V gene's germline CDR1 is SGHRS and CDR2 YFSETQ. The CDR3 spells CASRGEFGGQYF. CDR3 bases: TGCGCCAGCAGGGGGGAGTTCGGTGGGCAGTACTTC.

This clonotype was recorded at least ten times. The rearrangement joins TRBV6-5 to TRBJ2-3; D is undetermined. The germline gives CDR1 MNHEY, CDR2 SVGAGI. Trimming took 0 bases from V and 2 from J, leaving 12 bases between them. The CDR3 extends over 16 amino acids. CDR3 residues: CASSYSVSRSTDTQYF. CDR3 in DNA: TGTGCCAGCAGTTACTCCGTATCGAGGTCCACAGATACGCAGTATTTT.

The V and J genes are TRBV29-1 and TRBJ1-4; 7 bases match TRBD1. The CDR3 covers 14 residues. Germline-derived CDR1 and CDR2 are SQVTM and ANQGSEA. Trimming at V came to 7 bases and at J to 4 bases, leaving 9 bases not matched to a gene. The CDR3: CSANTRDSNEKLFF. DNA for the CDR3: TGCAGCGCTAACACCCGGGACAGTAATGAAAAACTGTTTTTT.

This clonotype occurred many times. This chain joins TRBV4-3 and TRBJ1-5, with D possibly TRBD1 on 6 matching bases. CDR1 is LGHNA and CDR2 is YSLEER in the germline V gene. Trimming shortened V by 0 bases and J by 6 bases, and 15 bases separated the two germline ends. The CDR3 contains 16 residues. CDR3 residues: CASSQDNEQGGQPQHF. DNA of the CDR3: TGCGCCAGCAGCCAAGACAATGAACAGGGTGGTCAGCCCCAGCATTTT.

This clonotype came up many times. This chain connects TRBV5-6 to TRBJ1-5, with 10 positions matching TRBD1. The CDR3 length is 14 residues. The ends lost 2 bases at V and 5 bases at J; junction bases unmatched: 1. Germline lookup yields CDR1 SGHDT and CDR2 YYEEEE. CDR3 residues: CASSLGTGDQPQHF. The CDR3 DNA follows: TGTGCCAGCAGCTTAGGGACAGGGGATCAGCCCCAGCATTTT. The whole variable domain, filled in from reference TRBV5-6 and TRBJ1-5, reads DAGVTQSPTHLIKTRGQQVTLRCSPKSGHDTVSWYQQALGQGPQFIFQYYEEEERQRGNFPDRFSGHQFPNYSSELNVNALLLGDSALYLCASSLGTGDQPQHFGDGTRLSIL.

This clonotype showed up many times. The chain couples TRBV20-1 to TRBJ2-7, with 7 bases fitting TRBD2. This CDR3 has 13 residues. The ends lost 4 bases at V and 2 bases at J; junction bases unmatched: 5. From germline, CDR1 is DFQATT and CDR2 SNEGSKA (reference sequence). CDR3 loop: CSAKGTITYEQYF. The CDR3 DNA is TGCAGTGCTAAGGGGACTATCACCTACGAGCAGTACTTC.

This clonotype has a count of ten or more. This chain uses TRBV15 with TRBJ2-3, with D perhaps TRBD1 (6 bases). This CDR3 is 15 amino acids long. Germline-derived CDR1 and CDR2 are LNHNV and YYDKDF (reference sequence). Between the trimmed V and J ends, which lost 5 bases and 4 bases, there was a span of 16 bases. Written as DNA, the CDR3 is TGTGCCACCAGCCTACAGGGATTGAGTGCAGATACGCAGTATTTT. This gives the protein CATSLQGLSADTQYF.

In its sample, this clonotype was seen many times. The chain has TRBV20-1 and TRBJ1-6; 8 nucleotides agree with TRBD1. Germline lookup yields CDR1 DFQATT and CDR2 SNEGSKA (reference sequence). The CDR3 runs to 15 residues. V dropped 6 bases and J dropped 7; count of bases not matched to a gene: 11. The CDR3 here is CSARPAQGVNSPLHF. CDR3 coding DNA: TGCAGTGCCCGGCCGGCACAGGGGGTGAATTCACCCCTCCACTTT.

J is TRBJ2-3 and V is TRBV6-2 or TRBV6-3, with TRBD2 identical over 8 bases. V lost 2 bases and J lost 8; bases outside the gene matches: 6. Germline CDR1 MNHEY, CDR2 SVGEGT. This CDR3 comprises 14 residues. CDR3 DNA sequence: TGTGCCAGCAGTTACGTCGGGACTAGTGTTACGCAGTATTTT. Translated: CASSYVGTSVTQYF.

This clonotype was detected a few times. The chain employs TRBV7-3 and TRBJ2-5; 13 bases align to TRBD2. Germline V gene sequence: CDR1 SGHTA, CDR2 FQGTGA. J was trimmed by 2 bases and V by 5 bases; bases with no gene match: 8. CDR3 length: 17 amino acids. In DNA, the CDR3 is TGTGCCAGCAGCCGATGGACTAGCGGGGGCCCTCAAGAGACCCAGTACTTC. It translates to CASSRWTSGGPQETQYF.

The chain is built from TRBV6-1 and TRBJ2-7; 11 bases match TRBD1. The CDR3 covers 15 residues. The V gene's germline CDR1 is MNHNS and CDR2 SASEGT. V trimming: 3 bases; J trimming: 3 bases; junction bases outside the gene matches: 4. CDR3 protein: CASSDPGQGGYEQYF. As DNA, the CDR3 is TGTGCCAGCAGTGACCCGGGACAGGGGGGCTACGAGCAGTACTTC.

CDR3 in amino acids: CASSGDSSSYEQYF. The CDR3 DNA sequence: TGTGCCAGCAGCGGGGACAGTTCCTCCTACGAGCAGTACTTC. The chain carries TRBV12-3 or TRBV12-4 and TRBJ2-7; 7 bases are shared with TRBD1. This CDR3 spans 14 amino acids. J was trimmed by 0 bases and V by 6 bases; bases with no gene match: 5.

The genes are TRBV7-9 and TRBJ1-1; 7 bases map to TRBD1. CDR3 length: 16 residues. Germline V gene sequence: CDR1 SEHNR, CDR2 FQNEAQ (reference sequence). After removal of 5 bases from V and 1 base from J, the junction contained 10 bases not matched to a gene. The CDR3 bases are TGTGCCAGCAGCCGACAACAGAACAGGGGGAACACTGAAGCTTTCTTT. Translating gives CASSRQQNRGNTEAFF.

On this clonotype itself: A much bigger clone sits one base away, suggesting this may be a read error. The chain has TRBV6-5 and TRBJ2-3; D is perhaps TRBD1 (5 bases). V was shortened by 0 bases and J by 7 bases, with 14 bases between the two germline ends. The CDR3 length is 15 residues. In germline, CDR1 is MNHEY, CDR2 SVGAGI. The CDR3 region is CASSYSFARTNTQYF. The CDR3 DNA is TGTGCCAGCAGTTACTCGTTTGCTAGGACAAATACGCAGTATTTT.

The sample holds many counts of this clonotype. The chain carries TRBV7-2 and TRBJ2-1; a weak D match, TRBD1 (6 bases). The germline V and J ends were trimmed by 2 bases and 7 bases, with 12 bases remaining between them. Germline CDR1 reads SGHTA; CDR2 reads FQGNSA. The CDR3 runs 14 residues. CDR3 sequence: CASSLSLGTNEQFF. The CDR3 DNA reads as TGTGCCAGCAGCTTAAGCCTAGGGACAAATGAGCAGTTCTTC.

This clonotype occurred many times. The chain has TRBV6-5 and TRBJ2-3; 10 nucleotides match TRBD2. With 7 bases clipped from V and 5 bases from J, the junction kept 6 bases outside the gene matches. The CDR3 totals 14 residues. Germline V gene data show CDR1 as MNHEY and CDR2 as SVGAGI. The DNA of the CDR3 is TGTGCCAGCATTTTAGCGGGAGGAGAAGATACGCAGTATTTT. It encodes CASILAGGEDTQYF.

The CDR3 DNA reads TGTGCCAGCAGCCAAATGGTGGGCGGTGACACTGAAGCTTTCTTT. It encodes CASSQMVGGDTEAFF. This chain joins TRBV7-2 and TRBJ1-1, with unresolved D. V dropped 5 bases and J dropped 3 bases, with 16 bases sitting between them. CDR3 length: 15 amino acids. CDR1 is SGHTA, CDR2 FQGNSA, per germline.

In its sample, this clonotype was seen a few times. The chain has TRBV5-6 and TRBJ2-5, with D possibly matching TRBD2 (6 bases). Germline V gene lookup returns CDR1 SGHDT and CDR2 YYEEEE. CDR3 length: 15 residues. Trimming took off 0 bases at V and 3 bases at J, with 12 bases between the two ends. CDR3 sequence: CASSLVAGGKETQYF. In DNA, the CDR3 is TGTGCCAGCAGCTTGGTGGCGGGCGGGAAAGAGACCCAGTACTTC.